The TCR beta chain described here comes from a study of glioma-infiltrating T cells after dendritic cell vaccination. Study overall: Dendritic cell vaccination trial patients had either newly diagnosed or recurrent glioblastoma.

The V and J ends lost 4 bases and 1 base, in that order; junction bases with no gene match: 3. The germline gives CDR1 SGHVS, CDR2 FNYEAQ. The CDR3 runs 14 residues. Time point noted: after dendritic cell vaccination, including at tumor progression/relapse. Fresh-frozen tumor tissue and more than two years of survival data were available for all. PBMC sampling occurred before vaccination, two weeks after the third dose, and at progression. The PCR used 60 V beta and 13 J beta primers. Only in-frame clones appear in the TCRdb table, and some are missing; sequencing was by immunoSEQ multiplex PCR. The sample shows 90,000 or so clones, 81% of them seen only once. This clone has more than one count but fewer than ten. At the DNA level, this CDR3 is encoded by other sequences in the same sample as well.

The chain couples TRBV7-6 to TRBJ1-1; 7 positions match TRBD1. Specimen: blood, collected after dendritic cell vaccination. This sequence was found in a human donor with glioblastoma. The DNA for the CDR3 is TGTGCCAGCAGCTCCTACAGGGGGAACACTGAAGCTTTCTTT. Translated: CASSSYRGNTEAFF. Looking up the rest from reference TRBV7-6 and TRBJ1-1 gives the full variable domain: GAGVSQSPRYKVTKRGQDVALRCDPISGHVSLYWYRQALGQGPEFLTYFNYEAQQDKSGLPNDRFSAERPEGSISTLTIQRTEQRDSAMYRCASSSYRGNTEAFFGQGTRLTVV.